This TCR beta chain was sequenced for a study of blood T cells in healthy people across ages (dated by TCRdb to the mid-2010s). Looking at the study overall: Template switching captured roughly one uniquely barcoded TCR beta cDNA molecule per two T cells in model experiments. The study measured age-related changes in TCR beta repertoire diversity using deep sequencing normalized with unique cDNA molecular identifiers. The donors were split into four age groups: young (average around 15 years), middle-aged (about 40), aged (roughly 68) and long-lived (82). To avoid experimental bias, donors of different ages were spread randomly across the sequencing lanes. The study analyzed two additional independent replicas of 1 million unique cDNA reads from the same blood draw for two donors, one aged 18 to 30 and one aged 80 or older. Points the paper makes about the study in general: Compared with the aged group, the long-lived group had more naive CD4+ T cells, fewer expanded clones and increased TCR diversity, suggesting age selection. As age increased, observed TCR beta diversity per million T cells dropped in a roughly linear way, and a significant reduction was already evident by age 40. A strong correlation was found between observed TCR beta diversity and the percentage of naive T cells measured by flow cytometry. Estimates of total diversity based on one million sequenced T cells were regarded as lower bounds and as underestimates. Conclusive comparison of naive and antigen-experienced compartments was prevented by the profiling of bulk unsorted PBMCs. Donor CMV infection status was unknown, potentially confounding age-related changes in expanded clonotypes.

The roughly 39 donors, aged about 6 to 100 years, were systemically healthy Caucasian individuals from Russia. Approximately 9.3 milliliters of peripheral blood were drawn from each donor into EDTA-treated Vacutainer tubes. Ficoll-Paque density-gradient centrifugation was used to isolate PBMCs, with at least 6.5 million obtained per sample. Trizol reagent was used to extract total RNA from the PBMCs, yielding at least 5 micrograms per sample. For every donor, flow cytometry on a PBMC aliquot measured the percentage of naive CD45RAhigh/CD27high T cells. Counted from cysteine to phenylalanine, this CDR3 has 14 amino acids. Of the read, only the CDR3 DNA is kept; its 42 bases are in frame from base 1. From a lookup of the germline V gene, CDR1 and CDR2 are ENHRY and SYGVKD. The library was built by means of 5' RACE. Data came from an Illumina HiSeq 2500. The second PCR ran for about 6 to 12 cycles and used a J-beta primer mix along with a sample-barcoded 5' primer. A unique molecular identifier was introduced onto each TCR beta cDNA molecule by a template-switch 5' adaptor carrying 12 random nucleotides. At least 3 million CDR3-containing paired-end reads were obtained from each sample. First-strand cDNA synthesis was performed from all RNA using the Mint cDNA synthesis kit, with priming by a TRBC-specific oligonucleotide. Following uracil-DNA glycosylase treatment, a first 18-cycle PCR with universal primers M1SS and BC2_uni_R was performed on all cDNA. The paper's data handling went like this. Normalization of each sample was performed by random selection of 1 million high-quality reads, each carrying a distinct molecular identifier. Reads with shared molecular identifiers were discarded instead of being binned into consensus sequences. MiTCR, run with a Q25 quality threshold and the strictest error-elimination algorithm, handled CDR3 identification, clonotype clustering and error correction. A nonparametric unseen species model with Euler transformation was used to estimate a lower bound on total TCR beta diversity. The public sequencing data were trimmed at Q25 with fastp and processed into clonotypes with MiXCR by TCRdb, which kept only in-frame beta chains. Each CDR3 protein appears once, grouped with its most common genes and DNA. The V and J calls were not made by the authors but by TCRdb's processing. For this sample the table gives 600,000 to 650,000 distinct CDR3 sequences, of which approximately 50% were detected only once. The ten top clones hold 30% to 40% of the sample.

A word on this clonotype: The antigen it binds to is not known. No per-base quality is available; no much larger clone lies one base away.

The source material was blood. Recombination joined TRBV10-3 with TRBJ2-5; the D gene assignment is ambiguous. With the DNA end fitting TRBJ2-7 better, the J assignment may be wrong. This TCR derives from a man between 60 and 75 years old in good health. The base sequence is TGTGCCATCACAAGGAACGGGTTCGGTGACGAGCAGTACTTC. Translated, it reads CAITRNGFGDEQYF.